The 4 T cell receptor beta chains presented below share a single source sample, sequenced in a study of shared clonotypes between healthy human individuals. Assay: immunoSEQ multiplex PCR; the TCRdb copy retains only in-frame clones and omits some. The sample carries 1,400,000 or so clones, approximately 98.5% recorded once. The sample taken for sequencing was naive CD4+ T cells sorted from blood. Subset reported: CD45RA+ positively selected. The receptor source for this set is a man aged 25-45 years in good health.

J is TRBJ2-3 and V is TRBV6-1; unclear D gene. Germline V gene lookup returns CDR1 MNHNS and CDR2 SASEGT. Trimming took 7 bases from V and 0 from J, leaving 5 bases between them. The length of the CDR3 is 12 residues. The CDR3 coding sequence is TGTGCCAGCAAACAGAGCACAGATACGCAGTATTTT. This translates into CASKQSTDTQYF.

The V gene is TRBV18, the J gene TRBJ2-2; D gene uncertain. Germline CDR1 reads KGHSH; CDR2 reads LQKENI. Trimming removed 2 bases from V and 1 base from J, with 11 bases in between. CDR3 size: 16 residues. CDR3 DNA: TGTGCCAGCTCACCAAGGGTTGAGGTGAACACCGGGGAGCTGTTTTTT. This gives the protein CASSPRVEVNTGELFF.

This chain connects TRBV5-1 to TRBJ2-3, with TRBD1 matching 8 bases. This CDR3 is 16 amino acids long. Trimming cost V 1 base and J 2 bases; bases outside gene matches: 6. The germline V gene has CDR1 SGHRS and CDR2 YFSETQ. As DNA, the CDR3 is TGCGCCAGCAGCTTGTTCCGGGGACAGGTCACAGATACGCAGTATTTT. It specifies CASSLFRGQVTDTQYF.

The chain links TRBV19 to TRBJ1-5; 7 positions match TRBD1. Losses at the gene ends were 3 bases for V and 6 bases for J; bases not matched to a gene: 5. The CDR3 is made up of 14 amino acids. Germline loops: CDR1 LNHDA, CDR2 SQIVND (reference sequence). CDR3 in DNA: TGTGCCAGTAGTATGAGGCAGGGGGTTCAGCCCCAGCATTTT. Translating it yields CASSMRQGVQPQHF.